This T cell receptor (beta chain) was sequenced for a study of cytomegalovirus exposure and HLA in healthy donors. Study context: Around 180 million T cells yielded more than 90 million unique TCR beta sequences in earlier analysis. A data release that came early held some 84 million unique TCRs from HLA-typed donors. Study-wide points: Later analysis revealed greater clonal expansion in HLA-associated TCR beta chains than in equally common others. An Asian-associated ancestry cluster reportedly showed fewer N-insertions than the approximately 600-donor mean in a later analysis.

The PCR contained 60 Vbeta and 13 Jbeta primers. Measured with immunoSEQ multiplex PCR; TCRdb has only the in-frame clones, and not every one. The sample yields 190,000 or so clones, approximately 78% seen once. This CDR3 is 17 amino acids long. Trimming at V came to 2 bases and at J to 3 bases, leaving 11 bases not matched to a gene. CDR1 is SGHRS, CDR2 YFSETQ, per germline. A word on this clone: Antigen specificity is unknown.

The rearrangement joins TRBV5-1 to TRBJ2-1; the match to TRBD2 covers 7 bases. The receptor's source is a woman aged 45-60 years in good health and CMV-seropositive. The sample taken for sequencing was PBMCs. As DNA, the CDR3 is TGCGCCAGCAGCTTAGCCTTGGGGGGGTACCTCTACAATGAGCAGTTCTTC. This encodes CASSLALGGYLYNEQFF.